This is a list of T cell receptor beta chains from one sample in a study of blood T cell repertoires in COVID-19. Assay: immunoSEQ multiplex PCR; the TCRdb copy retains only in-frame clones and omits some. The sample lists around 300,000 clones; approximately 88% were seen once. The sequenced material came from peripheral blood. These receptors were taken from a woman in her thirties with COVID-19, enrolled during active disease. The CDR3 runs from the conserved cysteine through the conserved F or W. The order of the fields is clone size, J gene, V gene, D gene, CDR3 length, CDR3 protein, CDR3 DNA. D genes are given only for firm matches. Expanded clones are given a class, and other clones once, few, many or no size at all.

clone size: -
J gene: TRBJ1-2
V gene: TRBV27
D gene: -
CDR3 length: 13
CDR3 protein: CASSLSAFYGYTF
CDR3 DNA: TGTGCCAGCAGTTTATCAGCGTTCTATGGCTACACCTTC

clone size: -
J gene: TRBJ1-3
V gene: TRBV19
D gene: -
CDR3 length: 14
CDR3 protein: CASRGAISGNTIYF
CDR3 DNA: TGTGCCTCCCGGGGAGCAATCTCTGGAAACACCATATATTTT

clone size: -
J gene: TRBJ1-6
V gene: TRBV6-5
D gene: -
CDR3 length: 16
CDR3 protein: CASSYSDSGTNSPLHF
CDR3 DNA: TGTGCCAGCAGTTACTCTGACAGCGGGACAAATTCACCCCTCCACTTT

clone size: -
J gene: TRBJ1-1
V gene: TRBV14
D gene: -
CDR3 length: 13
CDR3 protein: CASSLKPGTEAFF
CDR3 DNA: TGTGCCAGCAGCCTAAAGCCAGGCACTGAAGCTTTCTTT

clone size: -
J gene: TRBJ2-6
V gene: TRBV7-9
D gene: -
CDR3 length: 18
CDR3 protein: CASSPRFVVKTGANVLTF
CDR3 DNA: TGTGCCAGCAGCCCGCGGTTCGTGGTGAAGACTGGGGCCAACGTCCTGACTTTC

clone size: -
J gene: TRBJ1-1
V gene: TRBV3-1/TRBV3-2
D gene: -
CDR3 length: 14
CDR3 protein: CASSAPTGNTEAFF
CDR3 DNA: TGTGCCAGCAGCGCCCCGACGGGGAACACTGAAGCTTTCTTT

clone size: -
J gene: TRBJ1-1
V gene: TRBV11-3
D gene: -
CDR3 length: 14
CDR3 protein: CASSPRGGGQEAFF
CDR3 DNA: TGTGCCAGCAGCCCTAGAGGTGGGGGACAAGAAGCTTTCTTT

clone size: many
J gene: TRBJ1-1
V gene: TRBV11-3
D gene: TRBD1
CDR3 length: 15
CDR3 protein: CASSSGGTGGTEAFF
CDR3 DNA: TGTGCCAGCAGCTCCGGTGGGACAGGAGGGACTGAAGCTTTCTTT

clone size: -
J gene: TRBJ1-1
V gene: TRBV18
D gene: TRBD1
CDR3 length: 15
CDR3 protein: CASSPGTGELTEAFF
CDR3 DNA: TGTGCCAGCTCACCAGGGACAGGGGAACTCACTGAAGCTTTCTTT

clone size: once
J gene: TRBJ2-1
V gene: TRBV6-5
D gene: TRBD2
CDR3 length: 14
CDR3 protein: CASTPTGGDDEQFF
CDR3 DNA: TGTGCCAGCACCCCCACGGGGGGGGACGATGAGCAGTTCTTC

clone size: -
J gene: TRBJ1-6
V gene: TRBV7-9
D gene: -
CDR3 length: 14
CDR3 protein: CASSLVQINSPLHF
CDR3 DNA: TGTGCCAGCAGCTTAGTGCAGATTAATTCACCCCTCCACTTT

clone size: -
J gene: TRBJ1-2
V gene: TRBV6-1
D gene: -
CDR3 length: 13
CDR3 protein: CASSEDERRSYTF
CDR3 DNA: TGTGCCAGCAGTGAAGATGAGAGGAGGAGCTACACCTTC

clone size: -
J gene: TRBJ1-6
V gene: TRBV18
D gene: -
CDR3 length: 15
CDR3 protein: CASSRYGAENSPLHF
CDR3 DNA: TGTGCCAGCTCCCGTTACGGAGCAGAAAATTCACCCCTCCACTTT

clone size: -
J gene: TRBJ2-1
V gene: TRBV19
D gene: TRBD2
CDR3 length: 17
CDR3 protein: CASSNYGLALTYNEQFF
CDR3 DNA: TGTGCCAGTAGTAATTACGGACTAGCCCTAACGTACAATGAGCAGTTCTTC

clone size: -
J gene: TRBJ2-2
V gene: TRBV5-1
D gene: -
CDR3 length: 16
CDR3 protein: CASSLRGGRGTGELFF
CDR3 DNA: TGCGCCAGCAGCTTGCGCGGTGGTCGTGGCACCGGGGAGCTGTTTTTT

clone size: few
J gene: TRBJ1-2
V gene: TRBV7-9
D gene: TRBD1
CDR3 length: 12
CDR3 protein: CASITGAGGYTF
CDR3 DNA: TGTGCCAGCATCACAGGGGCAGGGGGCTACACCTTC

clone size: many
J gene: TRBJ1-5
V gene: TRBV7-9
D gene: -
CDR3 length: 15
CDR3 protein: CASSLAGSSNQPQHF
CDR3 DNA: TGTGCCAGCAGCTTAGCCGGTTCTAGCAATCAGCCCCAGCATTTT

clone size: -
J gene: TRBJ2-3
V gene: TRBV11-2
D gene: -
CDR3 length: 15
CDR3 protein: CASSPGRGLTDTQYF
CDR3 DNA: TGTGCCAGCAGCCCCGGGCGGGGGCTAACAGATACGCAGTATTTT

clone size: -
J gene: TRBJ1-2
V gene: TRBV2
D gene: -
CDR3 length: 12
CDR3 protein: CASKDRSYGYTF
CDR3 DNA: TGTGCCAGCAAAGACAGGTCCTATGGCTACACCTTC

clone size: -
J gene: TRBJ1-1
V gene: TRBV7-6
D gene: -
CDR3 length: 13
CDR3 protein: CASSRGRATEAFF
CDR3 DNA: TGTGCCAGCAGCAGAGGGAGGGCCACTGAAGCTTTCTTT

clone size: -
J gene: TRBJ1-2
V gene: TRBV6-5
D gene: TRBD1
CDR3 length: 13
CDR3 protein: CASSLQGIGGYTF
CDR3 DNA: TGTGCCAGCAGCCTACAGGGGATAGGAGGCTACACCTTC

clone size: -
J gene: TRBJ1-4
V gene: TRBV18
D gene: -
CDR3 length: 17
CDR3 protein: CASSPLVIRGGGEKLFF
CDR3 DNA: TGTGCCAGCTCACCCCTCGTAATCAGGGGAGGGGGTGAAAAACTGTTTTTT

clone size: -
J gene: TRBJ1-6
V gene: TRBV28
D gene: TRBD1
CDR3 length: 15
CDR3 protein: CASSSPGQGFSPLHF
CDR3 DNA: TGTGCCAGCAGTTCCCCGGGACAGGGGTTTTCACCCCTCCACTTT

clone size: -
J gene: TRBJ1-5
V gene: TRBV7-8
D gene: -
CDR3 length: 13
CDR3 protein: CASSSHRDQPQHF
CDR3 DNA: TGTGCCAGCAGCTCACACAGGGACCAGCCCCAGCATTTT

clone size: -
J gene: TRBJ1-5
V gene: TRBV5-8
D gene: TRBD1
CDR3 length: 17
CDR3 protein: CASSKGDRGTSDQPQHF
CDR3 DNA: TGTGCCAGCAGCAAAGGGGACAGGGGAACTTCGGATCAGCCCCAGCATTTT